What follows are 24 T cell receptor beta chains derived from one specimen sequenced in a study of shared clonotypes between healthy human individuals. The assay was immunoSEQ multiplex PCR, and TCRdb's table has in-frame clones only and misses some. This sample has 1.4 million or so clones, with roughly 98.5% found just once. The sequenced material came from naive CD4+ T cells sorted from blood. Subset here: CD45RA+ positively selected. Receptor source: a man younger than 40 in good health.

The V and J genes are TRBV20-1 and TRBJ1-2; D remains ambiguous. The CDR3 contains 11 residues. The germline V gene encodes CDR1 DFQATT and CDR2 SNEGSKA (reference sequence). Trimming took 2 bases from V and 5 from J, leaving 6 bases between them. CDR3 amino acids: CSARPQYGYTF. The CDR3 DNA follows: TGCAGTGCTAGACCACAATATGGCTACACCTTC.

The chain's CDR3 is CASSKGPPGGSTDTQYF. The CDR3 nucleotides are TGTGCCAGTAGTAAAGGCCCCCCAGGGGGGAGCACAGATACGCAGTATTTT. The V gene is TRBV19, the J gene TRBJ2-3; TRBD1 might be the D (7 bases). The germline CDR1 and CDR2 sequences are LNHDA and SQIVND (reference sequence). The CDR3 is 17 amino acids. Trimming took off 4 bases at V and 0 bases at J, with 17 bases between the two ends.

The chain is built from TRBV28 and TRBJ2-4, with a possible D match to TRBD2 (6 bases). The CDR3 totals 13 residues. Germline V CDR1 and CDR2: MDHEN, SYDVKM. The ends were cut back, 2 bases at V and 11 bases at J, with 13 bases in the middle. The CDR3 region has the DNA TGTGCCAGCAGTTTAGTGGCGGGGAAGGTTCAGTACTTC. Residues: CASSLVAGKVQYF.

The rearrangement links TRBV7-9 to TRBJ2-3; TRBD1 or TRBD2 may be the D gene (6 bases each). The CDR3 runs 14 residues. Trimming took 3 bases from V and 3 from J, leaving 10 bases between them. The germline gives CDR1 SEHNR, CDR2 FQNEAQ (reference sequence). In DNA form, the CDR3 reads TGTGCCAGCAGCTTGGGGGGCGCAACAGATACGCAGTATTTT. Encoded protein: CASSLGGATDTQYF.

The J gene is TRBJ2-7, the V gene TRBV7-6, with 14 bases lining up with TRBD2. CDR3 length: 16 residues. Germline values: CDR1 SGHVS, CDR2 FNYEAQ. J was trimmed by 4 bases and V by 5 bases; bases with no gene match: 7. Here the CDR3 DNA reads TGTGCCAGCAGCCCAGGGACTAGCGGGAGAGGGTACGAGCAGTACTTC. Translation: CASSPGTSGRGYEQYF.

V and J are TRBV5-1 and TRBJ1-1; D is unresolved. V was clipped by 4 bases and J by 1 base, with 8 bases between them. The CDR3 is 13 amino acids. Germline V CDR1 and CDR2: SGHRS, YFSETQ. The CDR3 loop is CASSLSENTEAFF. The CDR3 bases are TGCGCCAGCAGCCTTTCAGAGAACACTGAAGCTTTCTTT.

Worth noting for this clone: This sample also contains other DNA sequences that code for the same CDR3. The chain couples TRBV18 to TRBJ2-1; D remains ambiguous. This CDR3 is 13 amino acids long. Trimming stripped 0 bases from V and 7 bases from J, with 7 bases between. Germline V gene lookup returns CDR1 KGHSH and CDR2 LQKENI. Here the CDR3 reads CASSPPSVNEQFF. The CDR3 DNA sequence: TGTGCCAGCTCACCACCGAGTGTAAATGAGCAGTTCTTC.

To note about this clone: At the DNA level, this CDR3 is encoded by other sequences in the same sample as well. V usage is TRBV11-2 and J usage is TRBJ1-4; D ambiguous. The germline gives CDR1 SGHAT, CDR2 FQNNGV. This CDR3 has 14 residues. V lost 0 bases and J lost 5, with 7 bases in between. CDR3 protein: CASSLDRGNEKLFF. In DNA form, the CDR3 reads TGTGCCAGCAGCTTAGATCGCGGGAATGAAAAACTGTTTTTT. The full variable domain, with the rest looked up from reference TRBV11-2 and TRBJ1-4, is EAGVAQSPRYKIIEKRQSVAFWCNPISGHATLYWYQQILGQGPKLLIQFQNNGVVDDSQLPKDRFSAERLKGVDSTLKIQPAKLEDSAVYLCASSLDRGNEKLFFGSGTQLSVL.

V is TRBV4-3 and J is TRBJ1-3, with 7 bases fitting TRBD1. The CDR3 consists of 15 residues. Germline V gives CDR1 LGHNA, CDR2 YSLEER. Trimming removed 1 base from V and 8 bases from J; junction bases left unmatched: 8. The CDR3 DNA follows: TGCGCCAGCAGCCAAGGCTCCGGGACAGATGACACCATATATTTT. Translated: CASSQGSGTDDTIYF.

V gene TRBV19 combines with J gene TRBJ2-4; the match to TRBD1 covers 7 bases. J gave up 2 bases and V 4 bases, and 5 bases lay outside the gene matches. Germline CDR1 is LNHDA and CDR2 is SQIVND (reference sequence). The CDR3 has 15 residues. CDR3 in amino acids: CASSNDRATKNIQYF. CDR3 sequence (DNA): TGTGCCAGTAGTAACGACAGGGCTACCAAAAACATTCAGTACTTC.

The chain combines TRBV7-2 with TRBJ2-1; 8 bases agree with TRBD2. CDR3 length equals 12 residues. The ends lost 0 bases at V and 13 bases at J; junction bases unmatched: 2. Germline CDR1 SGHTA, CDR2 FQGNSA. CDR3 in DNA: TGTGCCAGCAGCTTAGCTAGCGGGACCCAGTTCTTC. The encoded protein is CASSLASGTQFF. Full variable domain (remainder filled in from reference TRBV7-2 and TRBJ2-1): GAGVSQSPSNKVTEKGKDVELRCDPISGHTALYWYRQSLGQGLEFLIYFQGNSAPDKSGLPSDRFSAERTGGSVSTLTIQRTQQEDSAVYLCASSLASGTQFFGPGTRLTVL.

The chain couples TRBV7-9 to TRBJ1-2; no firm D call. V lost 2 bases and J 4 bases, leaving 8 bases between the germline ends. The CDR3 extends over 13 amino acids. The germline V gene has CDR1 SEHNR and CDR2 FQNEAQ (reference sequence). CDR3 DNA: TGTGCCAGCAGCTTACCGGATTCCTATGGCTACACCTTC. As protein: CASSLPDSYGYTF.

The table lists this clone with a count of one. The chain links TRBV19 to TRBJ1-1, with D hard to call. V was shortened by 6 bases and J by 10 bases, with 18 bases between the two germline ends. Germline V gene data show CDR1 as LNHDA and CDR2 as SQIVND (reference sequence). The CDR3 sequence is 13 residues long. DNA of the CDR3: TGTGCCAGTAGAAATCCGGGCCTACCGAGAGCTTTCTTT. Translated, it gives CASRNPGLPRAFF.

The genes are TRBV11-2 and TRBJ2-5, with 10 bases lining up with TRBD2. V was clipped by 1 base and J by 5 bases; unmatched bases: 10. The CDR3 runs 17 residues. CDR1 SGHAT and CDR2 FQNNGV come from the germline V gene. CDR3 DNA: TGTGCCAGCAGCTTAGTCCCCCCTAGCGGGAGTCAGGAGACCCAGTACTTC. This gives the protein CASSLVPPSGSQETQYF.

As concerns this clone: Other DNA sequences in the same sample also yield this CDR3. This sequence joins TRBV18 and TRBJ1-2, with D uncertain. The CDR3 contains 13 residues. V was pared by 3 bases and J by 2 bases, with 7 bases between. The germline gives CDR1 KGHSH, CDR2 LQKENI. The DNA of the CDR3 is TGTGCCAGCTCACCGACTGAGAACTATGGCTACACCTTC. Its protein product is CASSPTENYGYTF. Combining the CDR3 with reference TRBV18 and TRBJ1-2 gives the whole variable domain NAGVMQNPRHLVRRRGQEARLRCSPMKGHSHVYWYRQLPEEGLKFMVYLQKENIIDESGMPKERFSAEFPKEGPSILRIQQVVRGDSAAYFCASSPTENYGYTFGSGTRLTVV.

The chain combines TRBV19 with TRBJ2-2, with a weak D call TRBD2 (7 bases). The CDR3 loop spans 16 amino acids. Trimming shortened V by 3 bases and J by 8 bases, and 19 bases separated the two germline ends. Germline assignment: CDR1 LNHDA and CDR2 SQIVND (reference sequence). This chain's CDR3 is CASSIPHGGRRGELFF. As DNA, the CDR3 is TGTGCCAGTAGTATCCCCCACGGGGGGCGACGGGGGGAGCTGTTTTTT. The variable domain in full, with the rest retrieved from reference TRBV19 and TRBJ2-2, is DGGITQSPKYLFRKEGQNVTLSCEQNLNHDAMYWYRQDPGQGLRLIYYSQIVNDFQKGDIAEGYSVSREKKESFPLTVTSAQKNPTAFYLCASSIPHGGRRGELFFGEGSRLTVL.

The chain couples TRBV6-4 to TRBJ1-5; D unclear. The CDR3 runs 13 residues. Trimming took off 5 bases at V and 2 bases at J, with 7 bases between the two ends. Germline values: CDR1 MRHNA, CDR2 SNTAGT. The CDR3 is CASSIEGNQPQHF. CDR3 in DNA: TGTGCCAGCAGTATTGAAGGCAATCAGCCCCAGCATTTT.

The gene calls are TRBV10-3 and TRBJ2-1; 16 bases align to TRBD2. The germline gives CDR1 ENHRY, CDR2 SYGVKD. The CDR3 has 14 amino acids. V was pared by 6 bases and J by 10 bases, with 3 bases of the junction left unmatched. As DNA, the CDR3 is TGTGCCATCAGGGGACTAGCGGGAGGGCGAGAGCAGTTCTTC. Its translation: CAIRGLAGGREQFF.

This chain links TRBV5-6 with TRBJ2-5; D is tentatively TRBD1 or TRBD2 (5 bases each). Germline assignment: CDR1 SGHDT and CDR2 YYEEEE. Trimming removed 0 bases at V and 5 bases at J, with 11 bases between. This CDR3 contains 14 residues. The CDR3 protein is CASSLGWGGETQYF. The CDR3 DNA sequence: TGTGCCAGCAGCTTGGGGTGGGGCGGGGAGACCCAGTACTTC.

In DNA form, the CDR3 reads TGTGCCAGCAGCTCCGCCCGTCGGGCGATTCCCGAGCAGTACTTC. Protein sequence: CASSSARRAIPEQYF. The chain is built from TRBV28 and TRBJ2-7, with D uncertain. This CDR3 has 15 amino acids. CDR1 is MDHEN, CDR2 SYDVKM, per germline. V shed 6 bases and J shed 6 bases, with 21 bases lying between them.

This chain uses TRBV15 with TRBJ2-7; TRBD2 matches 13 bases. Germline V gene lookup returns CDR1 LNHNV and CDR2 YYDKDF (reference sequence). The CDR3 loop spans 16 amino acids. With V trimmed by 3 bases and J by 7 bases, 9 bases remained unmatched. CDR3 nucleotide sequence: TGTGCCACCAGCAGGGATCGAGGACTAGCGGGAGTGGAGCAGTACTTC. It codes for CATSRDRGLAGVEQYF.

The chain recombines TRBV9 with TRBJ2-7, with D possibly being TRBD1 (6 bases). V was trimmed by 3 bases and J by 2 bases, leaving 15 bases between them. Germline CDR1 SGDLS, CDR2 YYNGEE. The length of the CDR3 is 15 residues. DNA of the CDR3: TGTGCCAGCAGCGAGAGAGGGACATCTCCCTACGAGCAGTACTTC. Protein: CASSERGTSPYEQYF.

In its sample, this clone was seen once. The rearrangement uses TRBV5-4 and TRBJ2-7; D assignment may be TRBD1 or TRBD2 (5 bases each). The CDR3 totals 15 residues. Trimming pared 5 bases from V and 0 bases from J, leaving 15 bases between. Germline-derived CDR1 and CDR2 are SGHNT and YYREEE (reference sequence). Here the CDR3 DNA reads TGTGCCAGCAGTCACCGGGACGGTAGCTCCTACGAGCAGTACTTC. Protein: CASSHRDGSSYEQYF.

V gene TRBV19 combines with J gene TRBJ1-5; no clear D. Germline assignment: CDR1 LNHDA and CDR2 SQIVND (reference sequence). This CDR3 comprises 14 residues. The ends were cut back, 3 bases at V and 9 bases at J, with 15 bases in the middle. CDR3 protein: CASSIFMAPRPQHF. The CDR3 DNA follows: TGTGCCAGTAGTATCTTTATGGCGCCTCGGCCCCAGCATTTT.